Listed below are T cell receptor beta chains from one sample, sequenced in a study of T-cell memory formation after mild COVID-19. In TCRdb, the 5' RACE reads were re-called with MiXCR into one record per CDR3 protein. The sample consists of hundreds of thousands of distinct CDR3 sequences, 20% to 25% of them appearing once. The sequenced sample was PBMCs or a T cell subset sorted from them (not recorded which). These receptors all come from an adult woman who had mild COVID-19 (a few samples of this study predate the infection). Cell type and time point are not known. Each CDR3 is given with its conserved first and last residue. D genes are given only for firm matches. The size field is filled for only some rows; it gives once, few, many or a size class.

cdr3_aa cdr3_nt j_call clone_size d_call v_call
CASSGASGSTILSGANVLTF TGTGCCAGCAGTGGAGCTAGCGGGAGTACTATCCTCTCTGGGGCCAACGTCCTGACTTTC TRBJ2-6 . TRBD2 TRBV2
CASSGVVGDTQYF TGTGCCAGCTCAGGGGTGGTAGGAGATACGCAGTATTTT TRBJ2-3 . . TRBV27
CASSLEAALYEQYF TGTGCCAGCAGCTTAGAAGCGGCCCTCTACGAGCAGTACTTC TRBJ2-7 many . TRBV7-2
CASSSPDRGGGNEQFF TGTGCCAGCAGCTCCCCGGACAGGGGAGGAGGCAATGAGCAGTTCTTC TRBJ2-1 . TRBD1 TRBV12-3/TRBV12-4
CSVDAQNTGELFF TGCAGCGTTGATGCTCAAAACACCGGGGAGCTGTTTTTT TRBJ2-2 . . TRBV29-1
CATLKGSGNTIYF TGTGCCACCCTAAAGGGCTCTGGAAACACCATATATTTT TRBJ1-3 few . TRBV12-3/TRBV12-4
CASKGVGDGYTF TGTGCCAGCAAGGGGGTAGGGGATGGCTACACCTTC TRBJ1-2 . . TRBV28
CASRGNSYNEQFF TGTGCCAGCAGGGGAAACTCCTACAATGAGCAGTTCTTC TRBJ2-1 few . TRBV6-5
CSVEYRENTDTQYF TGCAGCGTTGAATACAGGGAGAACACAGATACGCAGTATTTT TRBJ2-3 . . TRBV29-1
CASSYGQADYSPLHF TGCGCCAGCAGCTACGGACAGGCCGATTATTCACCCCTCCACTTT TRBJ1-6 many TRBD1 TRBV5-1
CASSLGWTGPRYEQYF TGCGCCAGCAGCTTGGGCTGGACAGGTCCCCGCTACGAGCAGTACTTC TRBJ2-7 few TRBD1 TRBV5-1
CATSRGTGGDEKLFF TGTGCCACCAGCAGGGGGACAGGGGGAGATGAAAAACTGTTTTTT TRBJ1-4 few TRBD1 TRBV15
CAISDQTKTKETQYF TGTGCCATCAGTGATCAGACAAAAACAAAAGAGACCCAGTACTTC TRBJ2-5 few . TRBV10-3
CASSHSDLAYNEQFF TGTGCCAGCAGCCACTCGGACCTCGCGTATAATGAGCAGTTCTTC TRBJ2-1 . . TRBV14
CAISPTSGTGERTEAFF TGTGCCATCAGTCCTACTTCCGGGACAGGGGAGCGGACTGAAGCTTTCTTT TRBJ1-1 . TRBD1 TRBV10-3
CSAQALAGGPYEQYF TGCAGTGCTCAAGCCCTAGCGGGAGGCCCCTACGAGCAGTACTTC TRBJ2-7 few TRBD2 TRBV20-1
CASKAGVGANVLTF TGTGCCAGCAAGGCAGGGGTTGGGGCCAACGTCCTGACTTTC TRBJ2-6 few . TRBV12-3/TRBV12-4
CASSQDRSYNEQFF TGTGCCAGCAGCCAGGACCGCAGCTACAATGAGCAGTTCTTC TRBJ2-1 few . TRBV4-2
CASSLADPGNYEQYF TGCGCCAGCAGCTTGGCCGATCCGGGGAACTACGAGCAGTACTTC TRBJ2-7 few . TRBV5-1
CASSEWGDLSYEQYF TGTGCCAGCAGTGAATGGGGGGATCTCTCCTACGAGCAGTACTTC TRBJ2-7 . . TRBV2
CASSQDPGLAAFNEQFF TGCGCCAGCAGCCAAGATCCGGGACTAGCGGCCTTCAATGAGCAGTTCTTC TRBJ2-1 few TRBD2 TRBV4-1
CAWSSKLVLYEQYF TGTGCCTGGAGTTCGAAACTAGTACTCTACGAGCAGTACTTC TRBJ2-7 few . TRBV30
CSARGGAVSEQYF TGCAGTGCTAGAGGGGGCGCGGTCTCCGAGCAGTACTTC TRBJ2-7 . . TRBV20-1
CASSSRDSPNQPQHF TGTGCCAGCAGCTCCCGGGACAGCCCCAATCAGCCCCAGCATTTT TRBJ1-5 . TRBD1 TRBV13
CASSPRLAEGGNEQFF TGTGCCAGCAGTCCCAGACTAGCGGAAGGGGGAAATGAGCAGTTCTTC TRBJ2-1 few TRBD2 TRBV12-3/TRBV12-4
CASSQGTGGYQGDIQYF TGTGCCAGCAGCCAAGGGACAGGGGGCTACCAGGGGGACATTCAGTACTTC TRBJ2-4 . TRBD1 TRBV11-1
CASSPTHPTSGAVRQYF TGTGCCAGCAGTCCCACCCACCCCACTAGCGGGGCGGTACGGCAGTACTTC TRBJ2-7 . TRBD2 TRBV6-5
CSASSGGERGETQYF TGCAGTGCTTCTAGCGGGGGGGAGAGGGGAGAGACCCAGTACTTC TRBJ2-5 . TRBD2 TRBV20-1
CASSPDRPYQETQYF TGTGCCAGCAGCCCGGACAGGCCGTACCAAGAGACCCAGTACTTC TRBJ2-5 . TRBD1 TRBV12-3/TRBV12-4
CASSTTGTGVGGQFF TGTGCCAGCAGTACAACCGGGACAGGGGTAGGTGGGCAGTTCTTC TRBJ2-1 . TRBD1 TRBV27
CASSERGGGNTGELFF TGTGCCAGCAGCGAAAGGGGCGGGGGGAACACCGGGGAGCTGTTTTTT TRBJ2-2 few TRBD2 TRBV9
CASSLDKAYGYTF TGTGCCAGCAGTTTGGATAAGGCGTATGGCTACACCTTC TRBJ1-2 few . TRBV12-3/TRBV12-4
CASSFAGEQYF TGTGCCAGCAGTTTTGCAGGCGAGCAGTACTTC TRBJ2-7 many . TRBV12-3/TRBV12-4
CATSDIPGQGKSSYNEQFF TGTGCCACCAGTGACATTCCGGGACAGGGAAAAAGCTCCTACAATGAGCAGTTCTTC TRBJ2-1 . TRBD1 TRBV24-1
CASSIASPGLGQPQHF TGTGCCAGTAGTATAGCTTCACCGGGTTTAGGACAGCCCCAGCATTTT TRBJ1-5 . . TRBV19
CAWSTTSGRYYEQYF TGTGCCTGGAGTACTACTAGCGGGAGATACTACGAGCAGTACTTC TRBJ2-7 . TRBD2 TRBV30
CASSFRLQGYSEQFF TGCGCCAGCAGCTTCCGTTTACAGGGGTATAGTGAGCAGTTCTTC TRBJ2-1 . TRBD1 TRBV5-1
CASRSMEGRDTQYF TGTGCCAGCAGGAGTATGGAGGGTCGAGATACGCAGTATTTT TRBJ2-3 few . TRBV2
CASSQDTGLETQYF TGCGCCAGCAGCCAAGATACAGGGCTGGAGACCCAGTACTTC TRBJ2-5 few . TRBV4-3
CASSLDPVGGADTQYF TGTGCCAGCAGCTTAGATCCGGTTGGTGGAGCAGATACGCAGTATTTT TRBJ2-3 few . TRBV11-2
CASSLGRDSEAFF TGTGCCAGCAGCTTAGGGCGGGACAGCGAAGCTTTCTTT TRBJ1-1 many TRBD1 TRBV7-9
CASSIGTSIYGYTF TGTGCCAGTAGTATTGGTACCTCTATCTATGGCTACACCTTC TRBJ1-2 . . TRBV19
CASSAGTGSSYEQYF TGCGCCAGCAGCGCGGGGACGGGGAGCTCCTACGAGCAGTACTTC TRBJ2-7 . . TRBV5-1
CASSQTSGRGNEQFF TGTGCCAGCAGCCAAACTAGCGGGAGGGGGAATGAGCAGTTCTTC TRBJ2-1 . TRBD2 TRBV4-2
CASSPQRTRRLDFF TGTGCCAGCAGCCCACAACGGACACGCCGTTTAGATTTCTTT TRBJ1-1 . . TRBV2
CASTRLRAGNTDTQYF TGCGCCAGCACACGCCTTAGAGCGGGAAACACAGATACGCAGTATTTT TRBJ2-3 . TRBD2 TRBV5-1
CASNRDSTDTQYF TGTGCCAGCAACCGTGACAGCACAGATACGCAGTATTTT TRBJ2-3 . . TRBV6-2/TRBV6-3
CASSYSGSPLRTF TGTGCCAGCAGTTACTCTGGCAGCCCCCTTAGGACCTTC TRBJ1-2 . . TRBV6-2/TRBV6-3
CSARRLAEDTDTQYF TGCAGTGCTAGGCGTCTAGCGGAAGACACAGATACGCAGTATTTT TRBJ2-3 . TRBD2 TRBV20-1
CASSSSGGLDEQFF TGTGCCAGCAGTTCTAGCGGGGGGTTGGATGAGCAGTTCTTC TRBJ2-1 . TRBD2 TRBV7-2
CASSETLPSSYNEQFF TGTGCCAGCAGTGAAACGCTCCCGAGCTCCTACAATGAGCAGTTCTTC TRBJ2-1 few . TRBV6-1
CASSEWDMAYNEQFF TGTGCCAGCAGTGAATGGGACATGGCCTACAATGAGCAGTTCTTC TRBJ2-1 few . TRBV25-1
CASSYGRGHTEAFF TGTGCCAGCAGTTACGGGCGGGGGCACACTGAAGCTTTCTTT TRBJ1-1 few . TRBV6-5
CAISESPGSGNTIYF TGTGCCATCAGTGAGTCGCCGGGATCTGGAAACACCATATATTTT TRBJ1-3 . . TRBV10-3
CASSEAQPASNIF TGTGCCAGCAGTGAAGCACAGCCCGCCAGTAACATTTTT TRBJ1-5 few . TRBV2